The rows below give T cell receptor beta chains drawn from one sample of a study of Graves' ophthalmopathy and Graves' hyperthyroidism. TCRdb ran MiXCR on the multiplex PCR reads and lists one entry per CDR3 protein. The table includes about 500,000 distinct CDR3 sequences, around 15% detected once. Sequencing was performed on blood. All receptors come from a woman in her 30s with Graves' ophthalmopathy. Both conserved end residues are part of each CDR3. Fields, in order: V gene, D gene, clone size, CDR3 protein. D genes are given only for firm matches. Size values are once, few and many counts, or a class for expanded clones, and some rows have none.

v_call: TRBV28; d_call: -; clone_size: few; cdr3_aa: CASSSIADYLAKNIKYF
v_call: TRBV11-1; d_call: TRBD1; clone_size: many; cdr3_aa: CASSSTRQGRGEQYF
v_call: TRBV20-1; d_call: -; clone_size: many; cdr3_aa: CNAYMGLPETQYF
v_call: TRBV28; d_call: TRBD1; clone_size: many; cdr3_aa: CAGLRDRGRQGGNTGELFF
v_call: TRBV29-1; d_call: -; clone_size: many; cdr3_aa: CSVMNTEAFF
v_call: TRBV5-1; d_call: -; clone_size: many; cdr3_aa: CASSPDGVETQYF
v_call: TRBV6-5; d_call: -; clone_size: many; cdr3_aa: CASSYYRQSTDTQYF
v_call: TRBV6-1; d_call: -; clone_size: -; cdr3_aa: CASSPGAGASGYTF
v_call: TRBV19; d_call: TRBD1; clone_size: many; cdr3_aa: CASRRQGSTEAFF
v_call: TRBV4-1; d_call: -; clone_size: few; cdr3_aa: CASSQGFLAPYEQYF
v_call: TRBV28; d_call: -; clone_size: many; cdr3_aa: CASSFRAAVYGYTF
v_call: TRBV19; d_call: -; clone_size: many; cdr3_aa: CASRQGIGTEAFF
v_call: TRBV5-1; d_call: -; clone_size: few; cdr3_aa: CASSLDSSSPLHF
v_call: TRBV28; d_call: -; clone_size: -; cdr3_aa: CAGISGQVHSGNTIYF
v_call: TRBV6-5; d_call: -; clone_size: many; cdr3_aa: CASSYPPRTGNTEAFF
v_call: TRBV12-3/TRBV12-4; d_call: TRBD1; clone_size: -; cdr3_aa: CASSLSGQGEAEAFF
v_call: TRBV6-1; d_call: TRBD1; clone_size: many; cdr3_aa: CASSGPNTGTGIYNSPLHF
v_call: TRBV29-1; d_call: TRBD1; clone_size: many; cdr3_aa: CSVTGQGLPYYNSPLHF
v_call: TRBV6-1; d_call: TRBD1; clone_size: -; cdr3_aa: CASSEWDRNEKLFF
v_call: TRBV7-9; d_call: TRBD1; clone_size: many; cdr3_aa: CASSRPGTGVKGYTF
v_call: TRBV6-2/TRBV6-3; d_call: -; clone_size: many; cdr3_aa: CASSYKAYEQYF
v_call: TRBV11-3; d_call: -; clone_size: many; cdr3_aa: CASSFGTTAFF
v_call: TRBV4-1; d_call: TRBD1; clone_size: many; cdr3_aa: CASSPTGRGRGYGYTF
v_call: TRBV28; d_call: -; clone_size: many; cdr3_aa: CASSSSWITGTRLNTEAFF
v_call: TRBV12-3/TRBV12-4; d_call: -; clone_size: many; cdr3_aa: CASSFFYGPDTEAFF
v_call: TRBV6-1; d_call: TRBD1; clone_size: many; cdr3_aa: CASSEEDRGMTSYEQYF
v_call: TRBV20-1; d_call: TRBD1; clone_size: many; cdr3_aa: CSAGQGKNTGELFF
v_call: TRBV6-1; d_call: -; clone_size: many; cdr3_aa: CASRVPGPRGTEAFF
v_call: TRBV15; d_call: -; clone_size: few; cdr3_aa: CATSRVTDTQYF
v_call: TRBV11-1; d_call: TRBD2; clone_size: many; cdr3_aa: CASSTGTSNYEQYF
v_call: TRBV6-1; d_call: -; clone_size: -; cdr3_aa: CASSDPGSYEQYF
v_call: TRBV18; d_call: -; clone_size: few; cdr3_aa: CASSKSRGVDYGYTF
v_call: TRBV30; d_call: -; clone_size: many; cdr3_aa: CAWSRGLPEAFF
v_call: TRBV28; d_call: TRBD1; clone_size: many; cdr3_aa: CATSRQGWNYGYTF
v_call: TRBV7-9; d_call: -; clone_size: many; cdr3_aa: CASKPEGSLNTEAFF
v_call: TRBV5-1; d_call: TRBD1; clone_size: many; cdr3_aa: CASRKRQGGNYGYTF
v_call: TRBV20-1; d_call: -; clone_size: -; cdr3_aa: CSARARRGAETQYF
v_call: TRBV4-1; d_call: -; clone_size: few; cdr3_aa: CASSQDPLAGGTGELFF
v_call: TRBV15; d_call: -; clone_size: -; cdr3_aa: CATSSSGTPEETQYF
v_call: TRBV6-1; d_call: -; clone_size: many; cdr3_aa: CASSEGPGYGANVLTF
v_call: TRBV2; d_call: -; clone_size: many; cdr3_aa: CASSGSESLAGELFF